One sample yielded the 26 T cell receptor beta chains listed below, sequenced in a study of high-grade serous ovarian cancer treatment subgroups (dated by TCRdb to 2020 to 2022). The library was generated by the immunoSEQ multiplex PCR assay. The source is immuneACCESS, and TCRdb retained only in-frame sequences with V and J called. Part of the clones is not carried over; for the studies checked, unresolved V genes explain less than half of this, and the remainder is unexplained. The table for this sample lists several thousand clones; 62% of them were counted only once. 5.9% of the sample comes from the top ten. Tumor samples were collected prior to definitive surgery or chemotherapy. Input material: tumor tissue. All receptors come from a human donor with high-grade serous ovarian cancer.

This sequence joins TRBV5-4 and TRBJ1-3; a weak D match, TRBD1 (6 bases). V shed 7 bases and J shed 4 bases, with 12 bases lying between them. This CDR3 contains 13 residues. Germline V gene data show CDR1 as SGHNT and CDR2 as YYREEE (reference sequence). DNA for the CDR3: TGTGCCAGCGGCACAGGGAACGGAAACACCATATATTTT. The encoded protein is CASGTGNGNTIYF.

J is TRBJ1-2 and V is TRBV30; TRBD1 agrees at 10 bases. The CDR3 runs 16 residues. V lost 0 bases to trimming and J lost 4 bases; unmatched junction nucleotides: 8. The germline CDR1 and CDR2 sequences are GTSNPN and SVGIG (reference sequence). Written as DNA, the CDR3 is TGTGCCTGGAGTGTACCGACAGGGGGCGCGCGCTATGGCTACACCTTC. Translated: CAWSVPTGGARYGYTF. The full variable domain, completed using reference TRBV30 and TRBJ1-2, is SQTIHQWPATLVQPVGSPLSLECTVEGTSNPNLYWYRQAAGRGLQLLFYSVGIGQISSEVPQNLSASRPQDRQFILSSKKLLLSDSGFYLCAWSVPTGGARYGYTFGSGTRLTVV.

DNA of the CDR3: TGCGCCAGCAGCCAGGTAACAGGGGACTATGGCTACACCTTC. Translating gives CASSQVTGDYGYTF. The chain joins TRBV5-1 to TRBJ1-2; 7 bases line up with TRBD1. Germline values: CDR1 SGHRS, CDR2 YFSETQ. Germline trimming cut 4 bases from V and 3 bases from J; bases unmatched to any gene: 6. The CDR3 totals 14 residues.

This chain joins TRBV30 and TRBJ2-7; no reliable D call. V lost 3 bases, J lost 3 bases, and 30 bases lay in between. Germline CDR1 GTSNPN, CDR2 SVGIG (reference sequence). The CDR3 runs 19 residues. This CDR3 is CAWSGEPVSGWVRDYEQYF. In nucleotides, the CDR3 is TGTGCCTGGAGCGGAGAGCCCGTTTCCGGGTGGGTACGTGACTACGAGCAGTACTTC.

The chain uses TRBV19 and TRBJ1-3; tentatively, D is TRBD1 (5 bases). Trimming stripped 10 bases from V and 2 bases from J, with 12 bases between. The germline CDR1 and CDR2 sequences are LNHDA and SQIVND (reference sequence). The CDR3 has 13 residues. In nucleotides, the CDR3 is TGTGCCACTATACAGGTGCCTGGAAACACCATATATTTT. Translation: CATIQVPGNTIYF. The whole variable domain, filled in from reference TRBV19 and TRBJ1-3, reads DGGITQSPKYLFRKEGQNVTLSCEQNLNHDAMYWYRQDPGQGLRLIYYSQIVNDFQKGDIAEGYSVSREKKESFPLTVTSAQKNPTAFYLCATIQVPGNTIYFGEGSWLTVV.

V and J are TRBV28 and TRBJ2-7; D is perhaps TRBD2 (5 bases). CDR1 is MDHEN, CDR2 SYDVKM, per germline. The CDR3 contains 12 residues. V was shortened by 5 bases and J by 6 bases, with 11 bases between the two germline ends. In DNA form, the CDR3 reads TGTGCCAGCAGTGTTACTAGTCTCGAGCAGTACTTC. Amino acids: CASSVTSLEQYF.

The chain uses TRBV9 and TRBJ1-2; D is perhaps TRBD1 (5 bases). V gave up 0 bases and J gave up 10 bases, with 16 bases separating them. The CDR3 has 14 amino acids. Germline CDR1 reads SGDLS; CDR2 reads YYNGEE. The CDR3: CASSVEKGTEDYTF. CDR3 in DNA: TGTGCCAGCAGCGTAGAGAAAGGGACGGAAGACTACACCTTC.

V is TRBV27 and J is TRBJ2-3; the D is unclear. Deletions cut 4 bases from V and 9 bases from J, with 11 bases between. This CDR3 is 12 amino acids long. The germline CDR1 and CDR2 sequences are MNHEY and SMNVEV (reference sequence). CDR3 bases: TGTGCCAGCAGTTCTGACTCCAGGACGCAGTATTTT. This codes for CASSSDSRTQYF.

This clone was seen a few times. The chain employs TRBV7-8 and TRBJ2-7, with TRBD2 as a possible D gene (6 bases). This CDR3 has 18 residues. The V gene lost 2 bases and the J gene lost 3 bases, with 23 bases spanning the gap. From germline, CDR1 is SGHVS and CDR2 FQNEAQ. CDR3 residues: CASSLYLTVGAGNYEQYF. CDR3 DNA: TGTGCCAGCAGCTTATACCTTACGGTGGGTGCGGGGAACTACGAGCAGTACTTC.

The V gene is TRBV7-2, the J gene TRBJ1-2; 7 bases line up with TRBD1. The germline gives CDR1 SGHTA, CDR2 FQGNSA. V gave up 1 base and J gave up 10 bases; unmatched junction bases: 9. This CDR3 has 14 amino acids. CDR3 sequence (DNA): TGTGCCAGCAGCTTAGAATACAGGGGTCCGGACTACACCTTC. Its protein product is CASSLEYRGPDYTF.

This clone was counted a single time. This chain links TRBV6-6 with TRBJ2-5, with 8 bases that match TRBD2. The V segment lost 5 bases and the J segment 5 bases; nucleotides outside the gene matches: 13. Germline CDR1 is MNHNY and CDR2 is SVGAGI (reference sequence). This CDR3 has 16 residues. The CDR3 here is CASSTANPGRGETQYF. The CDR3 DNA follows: TGTGCCAGCAGTACAGCGAACCCCGGGAGGGGGGAGACCCAGTACTTC.

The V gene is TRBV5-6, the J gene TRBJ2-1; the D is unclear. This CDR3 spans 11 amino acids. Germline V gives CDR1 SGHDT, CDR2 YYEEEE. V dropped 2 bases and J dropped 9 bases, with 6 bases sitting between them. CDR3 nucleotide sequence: TGTGCCAGCAGCTTAGTACGTGAGCAGTTCTTC. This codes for CASSLVREQFF.

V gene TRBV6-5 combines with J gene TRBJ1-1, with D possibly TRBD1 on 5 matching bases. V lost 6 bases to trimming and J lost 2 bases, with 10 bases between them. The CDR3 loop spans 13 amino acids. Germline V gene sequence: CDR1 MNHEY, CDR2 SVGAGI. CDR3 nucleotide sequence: TGTGCCAGCAGCTGGACATCCAACACTGAAGCTTTCTTT. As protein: CASSWTSNTEAFF.

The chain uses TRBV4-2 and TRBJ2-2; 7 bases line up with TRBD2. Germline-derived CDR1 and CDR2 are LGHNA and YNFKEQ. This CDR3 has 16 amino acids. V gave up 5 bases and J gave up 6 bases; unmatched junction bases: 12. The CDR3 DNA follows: TGTGCCAGCAGCTTACCTAGCGGCCCTTTTTCCGGGGAGCTGTTTTTT. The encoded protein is CASSLPSGPFSGELFF.

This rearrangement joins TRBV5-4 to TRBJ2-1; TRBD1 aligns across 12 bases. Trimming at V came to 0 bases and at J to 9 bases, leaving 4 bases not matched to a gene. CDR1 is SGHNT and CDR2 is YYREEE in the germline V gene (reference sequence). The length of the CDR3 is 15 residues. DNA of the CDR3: TGTGCCAGCAGCTTGGCCGGGACAGGGGGCAGTGAGCAGTTCTTC. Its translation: CASSLAGTGGSEQFF.

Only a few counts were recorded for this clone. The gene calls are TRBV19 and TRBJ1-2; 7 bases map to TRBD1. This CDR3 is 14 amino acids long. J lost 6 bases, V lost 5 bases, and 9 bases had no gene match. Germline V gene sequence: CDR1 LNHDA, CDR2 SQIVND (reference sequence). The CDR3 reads CASSPWTGRDGYTF. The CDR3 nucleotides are TGTGCCAGTAGTCCCTGGACAGGTCGGGATGGCTACACCTTC.

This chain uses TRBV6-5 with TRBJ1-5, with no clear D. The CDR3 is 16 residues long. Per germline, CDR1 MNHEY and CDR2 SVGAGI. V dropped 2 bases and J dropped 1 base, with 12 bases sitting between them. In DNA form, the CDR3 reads TGTGCCAGCAGTTACGCGGCAGCCTCGAGCAATCAGCCCCAGCATTTT. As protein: CASSYAAASSNQPQHF.

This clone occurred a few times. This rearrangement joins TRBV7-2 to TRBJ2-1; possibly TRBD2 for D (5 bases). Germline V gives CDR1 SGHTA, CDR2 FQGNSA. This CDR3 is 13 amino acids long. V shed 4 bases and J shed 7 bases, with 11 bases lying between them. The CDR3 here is CASSSATGNEQFF. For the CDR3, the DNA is TGTGCCAGCAGCTCCGCGACGGGGAATGAGCAGTTCTTC.

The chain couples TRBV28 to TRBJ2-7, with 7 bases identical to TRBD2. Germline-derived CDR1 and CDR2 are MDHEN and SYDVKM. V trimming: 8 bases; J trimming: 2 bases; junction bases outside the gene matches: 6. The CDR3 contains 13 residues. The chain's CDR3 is CASFQRGTYEQYF. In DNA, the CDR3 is TGTGCCAGCTTTCAGCGGGGAACCTACGAGCAGTACTTC.

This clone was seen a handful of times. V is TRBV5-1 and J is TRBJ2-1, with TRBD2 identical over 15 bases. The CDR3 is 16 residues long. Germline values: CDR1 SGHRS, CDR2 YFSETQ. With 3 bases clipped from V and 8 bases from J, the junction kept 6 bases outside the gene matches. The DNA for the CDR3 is TGCGCCAGCAGCTCGGGACTAGCGGGAGGTAGCGATGAGCAGTTCTTC. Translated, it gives CASSSGLAGGSDEQFF.

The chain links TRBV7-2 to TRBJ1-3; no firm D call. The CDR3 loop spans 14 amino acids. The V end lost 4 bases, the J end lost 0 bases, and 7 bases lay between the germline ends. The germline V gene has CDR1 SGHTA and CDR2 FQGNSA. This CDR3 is CASSSSRSGNTIYF. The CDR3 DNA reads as TGTGCCAGCAGCTCAAGCCGCTCTGGAAACACCATATATTTT.

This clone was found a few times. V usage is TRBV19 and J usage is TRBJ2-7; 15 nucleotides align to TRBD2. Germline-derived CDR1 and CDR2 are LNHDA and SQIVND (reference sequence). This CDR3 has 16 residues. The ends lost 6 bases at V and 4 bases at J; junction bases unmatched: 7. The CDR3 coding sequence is TGTGCCAGTAGACCGGGGACTAGCGGGAGGACATACGAGCAGTACTTC. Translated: CASRPGTSGRTYEQYF. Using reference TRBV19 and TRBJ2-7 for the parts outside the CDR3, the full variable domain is DGGITQSPKYLFRKEGQNVTLSCEQNLNHDAMYWYRQDPGQGLRLIYYSQIVNDFQKGDIAEGYSVSREKKESFPLTVTSAQKNPTAFYLCASRPGTSGRTYEQYFGPGTRLTVT.

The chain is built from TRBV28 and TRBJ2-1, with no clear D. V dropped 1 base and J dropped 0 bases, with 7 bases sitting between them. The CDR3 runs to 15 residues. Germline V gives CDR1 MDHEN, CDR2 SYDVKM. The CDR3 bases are TGTGCCAGCAGTTTATTCCCGAGCTCCTACAATGAGCAGTTCTTC. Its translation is CASSLFPSSYNEQFF.

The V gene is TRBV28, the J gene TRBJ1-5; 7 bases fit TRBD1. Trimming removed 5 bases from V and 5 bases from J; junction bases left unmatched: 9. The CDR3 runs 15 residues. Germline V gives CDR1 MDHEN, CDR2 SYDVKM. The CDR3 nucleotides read TGTGCCAGCAGTGGGGAATGGCAGGGGGATCAGCCCCAGCATTTT. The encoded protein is CASSGEWQGDQPQHF.

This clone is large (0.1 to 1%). CDR3 in amino acids: CASSLDVGEQYF. The DNA of the CDR3 is TGTGCCAGCAGCTTAGATGTCGGCGAGCAGTACTTC. The chain combines TRBV7-2 with TRBJ2-7; no reliable D call. This CDR3 is 12 amino acids long. The germline V gene has CDR1 SGHTA and CDR2 FQGNSA. Trimming took off 1 base at V and 6 bases at J, with 7 bases between the two ends.

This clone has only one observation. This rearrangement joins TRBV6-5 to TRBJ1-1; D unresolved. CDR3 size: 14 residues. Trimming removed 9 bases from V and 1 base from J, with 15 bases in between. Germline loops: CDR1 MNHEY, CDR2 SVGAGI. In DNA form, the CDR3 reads TGTGCCAGTGGGATTTTTGGAAGGAACACTGAAGCTTTCTTT. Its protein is CASGIFGRNTEAFF.